Each of the 8 T cell receptor beta chains below was sequenced from the same sample in a study of CD8+ T cells in alopecia areata. RNA extraction was followed by reverse transcription into cDNA, which acted as the sequencing template. Only in-frame clones appear in the TCRdb table, and some are missing; sequencing was by immunoSEQ multiplex PCR. In the table there are some 130,000 clones, 58% of which are singletons. Source: CD4+ T cells sorted from blood, taken at week 0. These TCRs come from a human donor with alopecia areata.

This CDR3 is CASSLEWARGEAFF. The CDR3 DNA reads as TGTGCCAGCAGCTTAGAGTGGGCCAGGGGTGAAGCTTTCTTT. This chain uses TRBV7-2 with TRBJ1-1, with TRBD1 as a possible D gene (6 bases). Germline-derived CDR1 and CDR2 are SGHTA and FQGNSA. The CDR3 runs to 14 residues. The germline V and J ends were trimmed by 1 base and 7 bases, with 13 bases remaining between them. Full variable domain (remainder filled in from reference TRBV7-2 and TRBJ1-1): GAGVSQSPSNKVTEKGKDVELRCDPISGHTALYWYRQSLGQGLEFLIYFQGNSAPDKSGLPSDRFSAERTGGSVSTLTIQRTQQEDSAVYLCASSLEWARGEAFFGQGTRLTVV.

This clone came up a few times. The chain employs TRBV6-6 and TRBJ2-1, with D possibly being TRBD2 (7 bases). V was trimmed by 7 bases and J by 7 bases, leaving 14 bases between them. This CDR3 region has 13 residues. CDR1 is MNHNY, CDR2 SVGAGI, per germline (reference sequence). The CDR3 reads CASKGGAGNEQFF. Here the CDR3 DNA reads TGTGCCAGCAAAGGGGGGGCCGGTAATGAGCAGTTCTTC.

The chain couples TRBV29-1 to TRBJ2-6; TRBD1 matches at 9 bases. Unmatched junction bases numbered 3, after V lost 6 bases and J lost 0 bases. The CDR3 spans 15 residues. Germline V gene data show CDR1 as SQVTM and CDR2 as ANQGSEA. The chain's CDR3 is CSVGQGSSGANVLTF. The DNA of the CDR3 is TGCAGCGTCGGACAGGGGAGCTCTGGGGCCAACGTCCTGACTTTC.

The V and J genes are TRBV5-1 and TRBJ2-3; D gene unclear. The germline V gene has CDR1 SGHRS and CDR2 YFSETQ. CDR3 length: 14 amino acids. V was clipped by 0 bases and J by 0 bases, with 5 bases between them. CDR3 nucleotides: TGCGCCAGCAGCTTGGGGCTCAGCACAGATACGCAGTATTTT. It translates to CASSLGLSTDTQYF. The full variable domain, with the rest looked up from reference TRBV5-1 and TRBJ2-3, is KAGVTQTPRYLIKTRGQQVTLSCSPISGHRSVSWYQQTPGQGLQFLFEYFSETQRNKGNFPGRFSGRQFSNSRSEMNVSTLELGDSALYLCASSLGLSTDTQYFGPGTRLTVL.

The rearrangement links TRBV6-6 to TRBJ1-4, with 8 bases lining up with TRBD1. Germline CDR1 reads MNHNY; CDR2 reads SVGAGI (reference sequence). The CDR3 runs 15 residues. Unmatched junction bases numbered 7, after V lost 2 bases and J lost 8 bases. The chain's CDR3 is CASSYDQGASEKLFF. The CDR3 DNA sequence: TGTGCCAGCAGTTACGACCAGGGGGCGTCGGAAAAACTGTTTTTT.

V gene TRBV29-1 combines with J gene TRBJ2-1; D unclear. The germline V gene has CDR1 SQVTM and CDR2 ANQGSEA. The V end lost 4 bases, the J end lost 0 bases, and 10 bases lay between the germline ends. The CDR3 extends over 14 amino acids. DNA of the CDR3: TGCAGCGTTGGGGTGACGAGCTCCTACAATGAGCAGTTCTTC. This codes for CSVGVTSSYNEQFF.

This sequence joins TRBV6-1 and TRBJ1-2; 7 nucleotides match TRBD1. The CDR3 totals 14 residues. The V gene end was trimmed by 4 bases and the J gene end by 5 bases; junction bases not matched to a gene: 7. CDR1 is MNHNS, CDR2 SASEGT, per germline. DNA for the CDR3: TGTGCCAGCAGTGTCCCGGGACAGCCTTATGGCTACACCTTC. Encoded protein: CASSVPGQPYGYTF.

This clone appeared a few times. The V gene is TRBV4-3, the J gene TRBJ2-6; weak D call: TRBD1 (6 bases). Germline loops: CDR1 LGHNA, CDR2 YSLEER. This CDR3 is built from 17 residues. The V end was cut by 0 bases, the J end by 2 bases, with 11 bases between. CDR3 region: CASSQEVGGTGANVLTF. DNA of the CDR3: TGCGCCAGCAGCCAAGAGGTAGGGGGAACTGGGGCCAACGTCCTGACTTTC.